The entry below gives a single TCR beta chain sequence along with its context. Its target is unknown. RNA, once extracted, was reverse transcribed into cDNA for use as the sequencing template. Generated by immunoSEQ multiplex PCR, the TCRdb table keeps only in-frame clones and is missing some. The data show 100,000 to 150,000 clones, approximately 57% seen once. Germline CDR1 MDHEN, CDR2 SYDVKM. This CDR3 has 13 residues. J lost 5 bases, V lost 8 bases, and 7 bases had no gene match. The entry originates in a study of CD8+ T cells in alopecia areata. Overall study results and limits: Compared with mice, patients displayed less clear TCR sharing, possibly for HLA-related reasons. Scalp clonality, together with expanded CD8+ clones among the top 100, fell significantly with tofacitinib.

Described treatment: oral pan-JAK inhibitor, 5-10 mg twice daily. The TCR sequence derives from a human donor with alopecia areata. The sample consisted of CD4+ T cells sorted from blood, taken at week 4, from a patient treated with tofacitinib. The chain links TRBV28 to TRBJ2-5; 8 bases align to TRBD2. The CDR3 DNA follows: TGTGCCAGCTCGCCGGGAGGGCCTGAGACCCAGTACTTC. It specifies CASSPGGPETQYF.